Following are 32 T cell receptor beta chains from one sample sequenced in a study of Graves' ophthalmopathy and Graves' hyperthyroidism (dated by TCRdb to the late 2010s). Sequencing used an Illumina HiSeq 2000. TCR beta CDR3 regions were amplified from RNA transcripts for repertoire sequencing. The first round was an RT-PCR using HTBI primers with the Qiagen OneStep RT-PCR kit, and this first round was followed by a second-round multiplex PCR, then size selection and purification. TCRdb trimmed public reads at Q25 via fastp, called clones via MiXCR and kept in-frame beta chains. Identical CDR3 proteins give one entry, which carries the most common genes and DNA. The sample includes approximately 700,000 distinct CDR3 sequences, with about 40% observed a single time. Over 2.5% of the sample goes to the ten largest clones. Sequencing was performed on peripheral blood. These receptor sequences come from an adult man with Graves' ophthalmopathy.

A few counts support this clonotype. The gene calls are TRBV20-1 and TRBJ2-2; D is possibly TRBD1 or TRBD2 (5 bases each). Germline loops: CDR1 DFQATT, CDR2 SNEGSKA (reference sequence). The V gene lost 3 bases and the J gene lost 4 bases, with 9 bases spanning the gap. The CDR3 has 13 amino acids. This chain's CDR3 is CSARGRVTGELFF. As DNA, the CDR3 is TGCAGTGCTAGGGGGCGGGTCACCGGGGAGCTGTTTTTT.

Regarding this clonotype: This sequence may be a read error, since a much larger clone differs from it by one base. The V call is TRBV25-1, the J call TRBJ1-6; D gene uncertain. There are 15 residues in the CDR3. Looked up from germline, CDR1 is MGHDK and CDR2 is SYGVNS. V dropped 6 bases and J dropped 5 bases, with 14 bases sitting between them. CDR3 sequence: CASSPDPDHNSPLHF. CDR3 DNA sequence: TGTGCCAGCAGCCCCGACCCGGACCATAATTCACCCCTCCACTTT.

The chain couples TRBV10-3 to TRBJ1-1; D gene uncertain. The CDR3 covers 14 residues. Between the trimmed V and J ends, which lost 6 bases and 0 bases, there was a span of 11 bases. Per the germline V gene, CDR1 is ENHRY and CDR2 is SYGVKD. The CDR3 sequence is CAISFPNLNTEAFF. CDR3 in DNA: TGTGCCATCAGCTTTCCAAACTTGAACACTGAAGCTTTCTTT.

In its sample, this clonotype was seen many times. The CDR3: CASSEFRNQPQHF. Here the CDR3 DNA reads TGTGCCAGCAGTGAATTTCGCAATCAGCCCCAGCATTTT. The chain combines TRBV6-6 with TRBJ1-5; D remains ambiguous. V was pared by 5 bases and J by 2 bases, with 7 bases between. In germline, CDR1 is MNHNY, CDR2 SVGAGI (reference sequence). The CDR3 runs to 13 residues.

This clonotype was seen a handful of times. The chain employs TRBV5-1 and TRBJ1-1; 8 positions match TRBD1. The CDR3 extends over 15 amino acids. V shed 4 bases, J shed 4 bases, and the junction held 9 bases outside the gene matches. CDR1 and CDR2 (germline): SGHRS, YFSETQ. The CDR3 loop is CASSLDRVGSTEAFF. CDR3 coding DNA: TGCGCCAGCAGCCTGGACAGGGTTGGGAGCACTGAAGCTTTCTTT.

Of note for this clonotype: Just one base apart from a much larger clone, this may be a read error. The gene calls are TRBV20-1 and TRBJ2-7; 11 bases are shared with TRBD2. The CDR3 extends over 13 amino acids. CDR1 DFQATT and CDR2 SNEGSKA come from the germline V gene (reference sequence). The CDR3 here is CSALLAGVNEQHF. CDR3 coding DNA: TGCAGTGCTTTACTAGCGGGAGTTAACGAGCAGCACTTC.

This clonotype was seen repeatedly, ten times or more. The chain is built from TRBV7-2 and TRBJ1-3, with D hard to call. The germline V gene encodes CDR1 SGHTA and CDR2 FQGNSA. This CDR3 is 15 amino acids long. Between the trimmed V and J ends, which lost 5 bases and 1 base, there was a span of 12 bases. Written as DNA, the CDR3 is TGTGCCAGCAGCCCCGGCAGGTCATCTGGAAACACCATATATTTT. Its protein product is CASSPGRSSGNTIYF.

The chain joins TRBV24-1 to TRBJ2-7; TRBD2 might be the D (5 bases). CDR1 is KGHDR and CDR2 is SFDVKD in the germline V gene. V lost 10 bases to trimming and J lost 2 bases, with 8 bases between them. The length of the CDR3 is 11 residues. Here the CDR3 DNA reads TGTGCCACGGACGGGACCTACGAGCAGTACTTC. Protein product: CATDGTYEQYF.

This clonotype is a singleton in its sample. The chain links TRBV10-3 to TRBJ2-5; D assignment may be TRBD1 or TRBD2 (6 bases each). The ends were cut back, 0 bases at V and 4 bases at J, with 12 bases in the middle. CDR3 length: 15 residues. The germline V gene encodes CDR1 ENHRY and CDR2 SYGVKD. CDR3 DNA sequence: TGTGCCATCAGTGAGTCGCACGGGGGCAGAGAGACCCAGTACTTC. Amino acids: CAISESHGGRETQYF.

The rearrangement links TRBV25-1 to TRBJ2-5, with D maybe TRBD2 (5 bases). The CDR3 spans 14 residues. V gave up 4 bases and J gave up 3 bases, with 12 bases separating them. Germline CDR1 is MGHDK and CDR2 is SYGVNS. The CDR3 sequence: CASSGQAGEETQYF. The DNA for the CDR3 is TGTGCCAGCAGTGGCCAGGCCGGGGAAGAGACCCAGTACTTC.

This clonotype was recorded at least ten times. Compared with germline, one end of the junction differs, possibly owing to a read error. The chain recombines TRBV7-7 with TRBJ2-2; D unresolved. Germline V gene lookup returns CDR1 SSHAT and CDR2 FNYEAQ (reference sequence). The CDR3 sequence is 16 residues long. The CDR3 DNA reads TGTGCTAGCAGCTTGCTCCCAGGACCGAACACCGGGGAGCTGTTTTTT. Translated: CASSLLPGPNTGELFF. Based on the CDR3 plus reference TRBV7-7 and TRBJ2-2, the full variable domain is GAGVSQSPRYKVTKRGQDVTLRCDPISSHATLYWYQQALGQGPEFLTYFNYEAQPDKSGLPSDRFSAERPEGSISTLTIQRTEQRDSAMYRCASSLLPGPNTGELFFGEGSRLTVL.

This chain links TRBV19 with TRBJ1-2; TRBD1 agrees at 10 bases. The CDR3 covers 14 residues. Trimming cost V 3 bases and J 6 bases; bases outside gene matches: 4. Germline V gives CDR1 LNHDA, CDR2 SQIVND (reference sequence). The CDR3 coding sequence is TGTGCCAGTAGTATGTGGGGACAGGGGCATGGCTACACCTTC. This translates into CASSMWGQGHGYTF. The variable domain in full, completed from reference TRBV19 and TRBJ1-2, reads DGGITQSPKYLFRKEGQNVTLSCEQNLNHDAMYWYRQDPGQGLRLIYYSQIVNDFQKGDIAEGYSVSREKKESFPLTVTSAQKNPTAFYLCASSMWGQGHGYTFGSGTRLTVV.

Concerning this clonotype itself: A much larger clone differs from this one at a single base, so this may be a read error. The CDR3 here is CATRTQGSSEAFF. The CDR3 DNA reads TGTGCCACGAGGACACAGGGGAGCTCTGAAGCTTTCTTT. The V gene is TRBV19, the J gene TRBJ1-1; 7 bases line up with TRBD1. The CDR3 extends over 13 amino acids. CDR1 LNHDA and CDR2 SQIVND come from the germline V gene (reference sequence). Germline trimming cut 10 bases from V and 6 bases from J; bases unmatched to any gene: 11.

The chain links TRBV25-1 to TRBJ1-2, with D possibly being TRBD1 (5 bases). Between the trimmed V and J ends, which lost 3 bases and 8 bases, there was a span of 19 bases. The CDR3 sequence is 15 residues long. The germline V gene encodes CDR1 MGHDK and CDR2 SYGVNS. The CDR3 coding sequence is TGTGCCAGCAGTGAGTGGGGTCCGGAAGGGGACGGCTACACCTTC. Amino acid sequence: CASSEWGPEGDGYTF.

The chain employs TRBV7-9 and TRBJ1-2; 9 nucleotides line up with TRBD1. This CDR3 is 14 amino acids long. Germline V gene sequence: CDR1 SEHNR, CDR2 FQNEAQ (reference sequence). The trim removed 7 bases at V and 8 bases at J, leaving 11 bases unmatched. CDR3 DNA: TGTGCCAGCACTATGACAGGGGGTTCTGAAGGCTACACCTTC. Translation: CASTMTGGSEGYTF.

This clonotype has a count of ten or more. The genes are TRBV7-9 and TRBJ2-5; D possibly matches TRBD1 or TRBD2 (5 bases each). CDR1 is SEHNR, CDR2 FQNEAQ, per germline (reference sequence). This CDR3 spans 12 amino acids. V was pared by 3 bases and J by 5 bases, with 7 bases between. Here the CDR3 reads CASSFGAETQYF. CDR3 nucleotide sequence: TGTGCCAGCAGCTTCGGGGCGGAGACCCAGTACTTC.

This clonotype has a count of ten or more. This chain joins TRBV12-3 or TRBV12-4 and TRBJ1-5; 7 bases line up with TRBD1. CDR3 length: 14 amino acids. V shed 4 bases, J shed 7 bases, and the junction held 7 bases outside the gene matches. The chain's CDR3 is CASSSGGGEQPQHF. The CDR3 bases are TGTGCCAGCAGTTCAGGGGGGGGCGAGCAGCCCCAGCATTTT.

The chain couples TRBV24-1 to TRBJ1-6, with TRBD1 matching 10 bases. CDR1 and CDR2 from the germline V gene are KGHDR and SFDVKD. The CDR3 has 15 residues. Germline trimming cut 0 bases from V and 13 bases from J; bases unmatched to any gene: 5. The CDR3 nucleotides are TGTGCCACCAGTGATTTGCGGGACAGGGGATCTCCCCTCCACTTT. It codes for CATSDLRDRGSPLHF.

This clonotype was counted at least ten times. The V and J genes are TRBV7-2 and TRBJ2-5; 9 nucleotides align to TRBD1. Germline trimming cut 5 bases from V and 5 bases from J; bases unmatched to any gene: 9. Germline V gene sequence: CDR1 SGHTA, CDR2 FQGNSA. The CDR3 is 15 residues long. In DNA form, the CDR3 reads TGTGCCAGCAGCCAACAGGGGGCGCGGGGGGAGACCCAGTACTTC. It codes for CASSQQGARGETQYF.

This clonotype was observed at least ten times. The chain uses TRBV7-8 and TRBJ1-5; D gene uncertain. This CDR3 contains 16 residues. The germline V and J ends were trimmed by 7 bases and 3 bases, with 19 bases remaining between them. CDR1 is SGHVS, CDR2 FQNEAQ, per germline. CDR3 region: CASTKGPGPNNQPQHF. CDR3 DNA: TGTGCCAGCACCAAAGGGCCCGGGCCCAACAATCAGCCCCAGCATTTT.

The rearrangement links TRBV29-1 to TRBJ2-2; the D gene is possibly TRBD2 (5 bases). V was pared by 8 bases and J by 3 bases, with 13 bases between. Germline V gene data show CDR1 as SQVTM and CDR2 as ANQGSEA. The CDR3 is 13 amino acids. The CDR3, as DNA: TGCAGCTCGGGGTTTAGTGACACCGGGGAGCTGTTTTTT. Translated: CSSGFSDTGELFF.

This chain joins TRBV14 and TRBJ2-7, with D unclear. The tail of the sequence fits TRBJ2-1 better, so the J call may be wrong. The CDR3 spans 13 residues. In germline, CDR1 is SGHDN, CDR2 FVKESK. This CDR3 reads CASSQDAYNEQFF. CDR3 sequence (DNA): TGTGCCAGCAGCCAAGACGCGTACAATGAGCAGTTCTTC.

The chain recombines TRBV9 with TRBJ1-3; D might be TRBD1 (6 bases). With 9 bases removed from V and 6 bases from J, the gap between germline ends came to 22 bases. CDR3 length: 15 amino acids. Germline lookup yields CDR1 SGDLS and CDR2 YYNGEE. CDR3 residues: CAISDELRTANTIYF. DNA for the CDR3: TGTGCCATCAGTGATGAGCTCCGGACAGCAAACACCATATATTTT.

The V gene is TRBV12-3 or TRBV12-4, the J gene TRBJ2-5; TRBD1 aligns across 10 bases. The trim removed 8 bases at V and 2 bases at J, leaving 5 bases unmatched. The length of the CDR3 is 14 residues. CDR3 in DNA: TGTGCCAGCGGGGACAGGGGATGGCAAGAGACCCAGTACTTC. This translates into CASGDRGWQETQYF.

This chain uses TRBV5-1 with TRBJ2-2, with TRBD2 identical over 14 bases. Looked up from germline, CDR1 is SGHRS and CDR2 is YFSETQ. Losses at the gene ends were 0 bases for V and 1 base for J; bases not matched to a gene: 5. The CDR3 runs to 19 residues. The CDR3: CASSLGLAGGPLNTGELFF. The CDR3 region has the DNA TGCGCCAGCAGCTTGGGACTAGCGGGAGGGCCTCTGAACACCGGGGAGCTGTTTTTT. Full variable domain (remainder filled in from reference TRBV5-1 and TRBJ2-2): KAGVTQTPRYLIKTRGQQVTLSCSPISGHRSVSWYQQTPGQGLQFLFEYFSETQRNKGNFPGRFSGRQFSNSRSEMNVSTLELGDSALYLCASSLGLAGGPLNTGELFFGEGSRLTVL.

This clonotype was seen many times. This chain links TRBV12-3 or TRBV12-4 with TRBJ2-7; the D gene is possibly TRBD2 (5 bases). The CDR3 is made up of 15 amino acids. The V end lost 6 bases, the J end lost 0 bases, and 15 bases lay between the germline ends. CDR3 nucleotides: TGTGCCAGCAGCTCCCGTGCTAGCCCCTCCTACGAGCAGTACTTC. Translating gives CASSSRASPSYEQYF.

This clonotype was seen more than once but under ten times. The chain has TRBV10-3 and TRBJ2-1, with 9 bases that match TRBD2. The germline V gene has CDR1 ENHRY and CDR2 SYGVKD. Unmatched junction bases numbered 1, after V lost 2 bases and J lost 5 bases. The CDR3 is 14 residues long. CDR3 sequence (DNA): TGTGCCATCAGTGAGAGGACTAGCGACAATGAGCAGTTCTTC. Translating gives CAISERTSDNEQFF.

The chain uses TRBV6-5 and TRBJ2-2, with TRBD2 matching 9 bases. Germline V gene sequence: CDR1 MNHEY, CDR2 SVGAGI. Trimming cost V 7 bases and J 1 base; bases outside gene matches: 7. This CDR3 has 16 residues. CDR3 sequence (DNA): TGTGCCAGCACCCTGACTAGCGGAGGGAACACCGGGGAGCTGTTTTTT. Translation gives CASTLTSGGNTGELFF.

As for this clonotype: One end of the junction fails to match germline, which may point to a read error. This chain uses TRBV9 with TRBJ2-7, with a tentative D call TRBD2 (6 bases). Germline-derived CDR1 and CDR2 are SGDLS and YYNGEE. This CDR3 is 15 amino acids long. CDR3 region: CASSGEEGSSYEQHF. CDR3 bases: TGTGCCAGCAGCGGAGAGGAGGGGAGCTCCTACGAGCAGCACTTC.

The chain links TRBV5-1 to TRBJ2-7; D remains ambiguous. This CDR3 contains 16 residues. Trimming shortened V by 0 bases and J by 2 bases, and 15 bases separated the two germline ends. Per germline, CDR1 SGHRS and CDR2 YFSETQ. The DNA for the CDR3 is TGCGCCAGCAGCTTGGCCCCGCGAAAAGAGACCTACGAGCAGTACTTC. Residues: CASSLAPRKETYEQYF.

This clonotype was counted many times. The chain couples TRBV12-3 or TRBV12-4 to TRBJ1-2; a possible D gene is TRBD1 (6 bases). This CDR3 spans 13 amino acids. V was pared by 5 bases and J by 7 bases, with 14 bases between. The CDR3 DNA follows: TGTGCCAGCAGTCTACAGGGACTCTCTGGCTACACCTTC. As protein: CASSLQGLSGYTF.

The V and J genes are TRBV2 and TRBJ2-7; D gene ambiguous. Germline V gene sequence: CDR1 SNHLY, CDR2 FYNNEI. V was cut by 8 bases and J by 1 base, with 12 bases left in between. This CDR3 is built from 13 residues. The CDR3 coding sequence is TGTGCCAGCGTTGGTAGCCCATCCTACGAGCAGTACTTC. This codes for CASVGSPSYEQYF.